The TCR beta chain described here comes from a study of cytomegalovirus exposure and HLA in healthy donors. Study-wide context: Earlier, 95 million to 120 million unique TCR beta sequences were recovered from around 180 million T cells by an analysis. Study observations and caveats: Some TCR beta chains (more than 150 of them) were listed as cytomegalovirus-associated.

Turning to this clone: The antigen is undetermined.

Use of 60 Vbeta and 13 Jbeta primers characterized the PCR. Produced via immunoSEQ multiplex PCR; TCRdb's table is partial and in-frame only. The sample yields roughly 120,000 clones, about four fifths seen once. The CDR3 sequence is 15 residues long. The germline CDR1 and CDR2 sequences are MDHEN and SYDVKM. V shed 8 bases and J 1 base; nucleotides not matched to a gene: 7. The source material was PBMCs. The chain carries TRBV28 and TRBJ1-5, with TRBD1 matching 8 bases. The sequence was obtained from a man aged 25 to 40 in good health and CMV-seropositive. In DNA form, the CDR3 reads TGTGCCAGCCGAAAACAGGGGGGAAGCAATCAGCCCCAGCATTTT. Protein product: CASRKQGGSNQPQHF. The full variable domain, in which reference TRBV28 and TRBJ1-5 provide the parts outside the CDR3, is DVKVTQSSRYLVKRTGEKVFLECVQDMDHENMFWYRQDPGLGLRLIYFSYDVKMKEKGDIPEGYSVSREKKERFSLILESASTNQTSMYLCASRKQGGSNQPQHFGDGTRLSIL.